This TCR beta chain was recorded in a study of blood T cells in healthy people across ages (dated by TCRdb to between 2014 and 2016). Regarding the complete study: In model experiments, template switching captured roughly one uniquely barcoded TCR beta cDNA molecule for every two T cells. Two additional independent replicas of 1 million unique cDNA reads from the same blood draw were analyzed for two donors (one aged 18 to 29 and one aged 80 or older). Age-related changes in TCR beta repertoire diversity were measured in the study by deep sequencing normalized with unique cDNA molecular identifiers. Donors of different ages were randomly distributed across sequencing lanes to avoid experimental bias. Four age groups were formed from the donors: young (average 16 years), middle-aged (around 39), aged (62) and long-lived (less than 85).

This clonotype was detected many times. No antigen is known for it. Base quality data are lacking; no much larger clone is found one base away. Broad study findings and their caveats: Observed TCR beta diversity correlated strongly with the percentage of naive T cells measured by flow cytometry. Bulk unsorted PBMC profiling prevented conclusive comparison of naive and antigen-experienced compartments. Because donor CMV infection status was unknown, age-related changes in expanded clonotypes were potentially confounded. Compared with the aged group, more naive CD4+ T cells, fewer expanded clones and increased TCR diversity were shown by the long-lived group, suggesting age selection. Observed TCR beta diversity per million T cells fell roughly linearly with age, and a significant reduction was already apparent by age approximately 41. Estimates of total diversity from one million sequenced T cells were regarded as lower bounds and underestimates.

The protocol used for the library was 5' RACE. TCRdb records Illumina HiSeq 2500 as the sequencer. The second PCR ran for about 7 to 11 cycles and used a J-beta primer mix along with a sample-barcoded 5' primer. A template-switch 5' adaptor carrying 12 random nucleotides introduced a unique molecular identifier onto each TCR beta cDNA molecule. Each sample yielded at least 2.5 million CDR3-containing paired-end reads. The Mint cDNA synthesis kit, primed by a TRBC-specific oligonucleotide, was used to synthesize first-strand cDNA from all RNA. Following uracil-DNA glycosylase treatment, a first 18-cycle PCR with universal primers M1SS and BC2_uni_R was performed on all cDNA. The paper's data handling went like this. For normalization, 1 million high-quality reads, each with a distinct molecular identifier, were randomly selected from each sample. Instead of being binned into consensus sequences, reads with shared molecular identifiers were discarded. MiTCR, run with a Q25 quality threshold and the strictest error-elimination algorithm, handled CDR3 identification, clonotype clustering and error correction. A nonparametric unseen species model using Euler transformation provided a lower-bound estimate of total TCR beta diversity. Using fastp trimming at Q25 and MiXCR clonotype assembly, TCRdb reanalyzed the public sequencing data and kept in-frame beta chains. Each entry is one CDR3 protein sequence, shown with its most common DNA and genes. It is TCRdb's table, rather than the study itself, that gives the V and J calls and clone size. In this sample the table shows approximately 680,000 distinct CDR3 sequences, less than 40% of which occur a single time. The top ten hold 15% of the sample.

Donors were approximately 42 systemically healthy Caucasian individuals from Russia aged 6 to 90 years. Each donor gave about 10 milliliters of peripheral blood, drawn into EDTA-treated Vacutainer tubes. Ficoll-Paque density-gradient centrifugation was used to isolate PBMCs, with at least 6.5 million per sample. Total RNA was extracted from PBMCs with Trizol reagent, with at least 5 micrograms obtained per sample. Naive CD45RAhigh/CD27high T cell percentages were measured by flow cytometry on a PBMC aliquot from every donor. Trimming takes 1 base off V and 9 bases off J; junction bases not matched to a gene: 2. The CDR3 has 12 amino acids, counting the end cysteine and phenylalanine. The kept DNA is CDR3 alone, 36 bases in frame from the first base. Based on the germline V gene, the CDR1 and CDR2 sequences are SQVTM and ANQGSEA.

The rearrangement joined TRBV29-1 to TRBJ2-7, and 11 junctional nucleotides match TRBD1. Sequencing was performed on blood. The sequence was obtained from a woman aged 80 or older in good health. Donor details come from another sample of the same person, matched by shared clones. The base sequence is TGCAGCGTTGAAGTGGGGACAGGGGGGCAGTACTTC. Translated, this is CSVEVGTGGQYF.